This T cell receptor (beta chain) was obtained from a study of blood T cell repertoires in COVID-19. Methods used by the authors: Scientists estimated how many nucleated cells there were by amplifying reference gene primers. Data came from immunoSEQ multiplex PCR; TCRdb stores just in-frame clones and leaves some out. D and trimming come from the DNA, and the V and J calls and clone size come from that table. The data hold roughly 41,000 clones, with approximately 91% observed a single time. Per germline, CDR1 LGHNA and CDR2 YSLEER. The CDR3 runs to 15 residues. Trimming cost V 4 bases and J 7 bases, with 16 bases left between them.

Input material: peripheral blood. This chain links TRBV4-3 with TRBJ2-2; a possible D gene is TRBD2 (5 bases). This clonotype was obtained from a man aged 60 to 75 with active COVID-19. The CDR3 loop reads CASSLERAQGGELFF. CDR3 nucleotides: TGCGCCAGCAGCCTAGAGAGGGCCCAAGGCGGGGAGCTGTTTTTT.